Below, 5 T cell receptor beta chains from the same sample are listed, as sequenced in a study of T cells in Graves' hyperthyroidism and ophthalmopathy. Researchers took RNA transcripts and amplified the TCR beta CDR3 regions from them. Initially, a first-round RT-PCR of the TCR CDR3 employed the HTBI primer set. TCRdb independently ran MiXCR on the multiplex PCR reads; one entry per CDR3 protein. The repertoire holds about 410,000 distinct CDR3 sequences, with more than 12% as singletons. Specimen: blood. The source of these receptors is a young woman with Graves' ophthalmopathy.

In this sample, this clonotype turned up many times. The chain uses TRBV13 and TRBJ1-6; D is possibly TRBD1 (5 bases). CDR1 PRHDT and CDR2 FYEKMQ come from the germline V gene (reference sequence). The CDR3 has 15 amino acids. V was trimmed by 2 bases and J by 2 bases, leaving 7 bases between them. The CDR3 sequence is CASSLTRAYNSPLHF. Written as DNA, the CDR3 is TGTGCCAGCAGCTTAACCAGGGCCTATAATTCACCCCTCCACTTT.

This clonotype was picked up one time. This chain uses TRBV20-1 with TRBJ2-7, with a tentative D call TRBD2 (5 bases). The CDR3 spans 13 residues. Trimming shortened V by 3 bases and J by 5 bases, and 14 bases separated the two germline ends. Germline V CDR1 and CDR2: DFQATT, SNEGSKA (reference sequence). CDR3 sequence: CSARSGNRDEQYF. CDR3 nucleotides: TGCAGTGCTAGGTCGGGGAATCGAGACGAGCAGTACTTC.

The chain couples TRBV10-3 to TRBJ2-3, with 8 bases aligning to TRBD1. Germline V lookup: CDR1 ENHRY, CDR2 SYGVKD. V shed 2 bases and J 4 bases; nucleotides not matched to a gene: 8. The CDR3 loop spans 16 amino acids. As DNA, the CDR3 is TGTGCCATCAGTGAGAGGGGACAGGTGGGCCCAGATACGCAGTATTTT. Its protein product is CAISERGQVGPDTQYF.

For the CDR3, the DNA is TGTGCCTGGATCCCCGCGGGGGGGGCCAACGTCCTGACTTTC. This encodes CAWIPAGGANVLTF. The rearrangement uses TRBV30 and TRBJ2-6; tentative D call: TRBD2 (6 bases). The CDR3 consists of 14 residues. V was trimmed by 4 bases and J by 4 bases, leaving 11 bases between them. Per germline, CDR1 GTSNPN and CDR2 SVGIG (reference sequence).

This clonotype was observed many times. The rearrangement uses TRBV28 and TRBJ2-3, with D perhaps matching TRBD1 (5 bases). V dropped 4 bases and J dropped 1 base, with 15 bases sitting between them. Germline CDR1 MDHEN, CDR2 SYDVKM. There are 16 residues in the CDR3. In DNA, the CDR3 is TGTGCCAGCAGTTATCAGGGATCACGGGGCACAGATACGCAGTATTTT. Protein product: CASSYQGSRGTDTQYF.